Below, one T cell receptor (beta chain) is given with its context. A sample-barcoded 5' primer and a J-beta primer mix were used in a second PCR of roughly 7 to 11 cycles. From the 5' RACE reads, TCRdb called clonotypes with MiXCR, one entry per CDR3 protein. The sample has 1 million to 1.2 million distinct CDR3 sequences; around two fifths are singletons. This record belongs to a study of blood T cells in healthy people across ages. The germline gives CDR1 SGHKS, CDR2 YYEKEE (reference sequence). There are 15 residues in the CDR3. V dropped 4 bases and J dropped 5; count of bases not matched to a gene: 11.

The TCR sequence derives from a young man in good health. The specimen was blood. The chain recombines TRBV5-5 with TRBJ1-2; 7 bases are a match to TRBD1. This chain's CDR3 is CASSKGTELTYGYTF. CDR3 nucleotide sequence: TGTGCCAGCAGCAAGGGGACAGAGCTTACTTATGGCTACACCTTC.